The next 12 T cell receptor beta chains were all read from a single sample in a study of OX40 agonist ivuxolimab in advanced cancers. Only in-frame clones appear in the TCRdb table, and some are missing; sequencing was by immunoSEQ multiplex PCR. In the table there are approximately 82,000 clones, roughly 92% of which are singletons. The material was CD4+ or CD8+ T cells sorted from blood, obtained in a trial of the OX40 agonist ivuxolimab. These receptors were taken from an adult with an advanced solid tumor such as melanoma, head and neck, liver or kidney cancer.

This chain uses TRBV19 with TRBJ2-7; TRBD2 is a possible D gene (5 bases). Trimming left V 3 bases short and J 5 bases short, with 17 bases between. There are 15 residues in the CDR3. Germline V gene sequence: CDR1 LNHDA, CDR2 SQIVND (reference sequence). For the CDR3, the DNA is TGTGCCAGTAGTATGGCGGTGGGGAGAAGCGACGAGCAGTACTTC. This sequence encodes CASSMAVGRSDEQYF. Combining the CDR3 with reference TRBV19 and TRBJ2-7 gives the whole variable domain DGGITQSPKYLFRKEGQNVTLSCEQNLNHDAMYWYRQDPGQGLRLIYYSQIVNDFQKGDIAEGYSVSREKKESFPLTVTSAQKNPTAFYLCASSMAVGRSDEQYFGPGTRLTVT.

This clone was found once. The chain joins TRBV6-5 to TRBJ2-7; D may be TRBD1 (6 bases). This CDR3 comprises 15 residues. V lost 0 bases and J lost 3, with 12 bases in between. Per germline, CDR1 MNHEY and CDR2 SVGAGI. CDR3 sequence: CASSYSNKDSYEQYF. CDR3 nucleotide sequence: TGTGCCAGCAGTTACTCGAATAAGGACAGCTACGAGCAGTACTTC.

The chain combines TRBV15 with TRBJ2-5; weak D call: TRBD1 (5 bases). The end of the DNA aligns better with TRBJ2-7, so the J call may be wrong. The CDR3 extends over 13 amino acids. The V gene's germline CDR1 is LNHNV and CDR2 YYDKDF (reference sequence). The CDR3 nucleotides read TGTGCCACCAGCAGGAACAGGATGTACGAGCAGTACTTC. Amino acids: CATSRNRMYEQYF.

A single count supports this clone. The chain links TRBV19 to TRBJ2-5; 8 nucleotides agree with TRBD1. The germline gives CDR1 LNHDA, CDR2 SQIVND (reference sequence). The CDR3 runs 14 residues. V was pared by 1 base and J by 5 bases, with 3 bases of the junction left unmatched. DNA of the CDR3: TGTGCCAGTAGTATAGGGACAGGGCGGGAGACCCAGTACTTC. This gives the protein CASSIGTGRETQYF.

V usage is TRBV18 and J usage is TRBJ2-2; either TRBD1 or TRBD2 may supply D (5 bases each). This CDR3 is built from 15 residues. The germline CDR1 and CDR2 sequences are KGHSH and LQKENI. The V and J ends lost 6 bases and 0 bases respectively, with 11 bases between them. The CDR3 here is CASSPGTANTGELFF. The CDR3 DNA is TGTGCCAGCTCCCCCGGGACGGCGAACACCGGGGAGCTGTTTTTT.

This chain uses TRBV7-2 with TRBJ1-6; a possible D gene is TRBD1 (6 bases). Per germline, CDR1 SGHTA and CDR2 FQGNSA. The CDR3 covers 13 residues. With 5 bases removed from V and 8 bases from J, the gap between germline ends came to 10 bases. In nucleotides, the CDR3 is TGTGCCAGCAGCACCCGACAGGATTCACCCCTCCACTTT. This codes for CASSTRQDSPLHF.

This clone was detected only once. This rearrangement joins TRBV30 to TRBJ2-7; D is unresolved. CDR3 length equals 12 residues. V was trimmed by 3 bases and J by 6 bases, leaving 12 bases between them. Germline V gene lookup returns CDR1 GTSNPN and CDR2 SVGIG (reference sequence). The CDR3 protein is CAWSGPGGEQYF. The CDR3 nucleotides read TGTGCCTGGAGCGGTCCGGGCGGCGAGCAGTACTTC.

The chain is built from TRBV11-2 and TRBJ2-7; 10 nucleotides agree with TRBD1. Germline CDR1 and CDR2: SGHAT and FQNNGV. Losses at the gene ends were 3 bases for V and 3 bases for J; bases not matched to a gene: 2. This CDR3 has 14 amino acids. The CDR3 region is CASSFGDRGYEQYF. The CDR3 DNA reads as TGTGCCAGCAGCTTTGGGGACAGGGGCTACGAGCAGTACTTC.

This chain connects TRBV30 to TRBJ2-3, with 10 bases aligning to TRBD2. Germline assignment: CDR1 GTSNPN and CDR2 SVGIG (reference sequence). The CDR3 sequence is 16 residues long. V was pared by 1 base and J by 0 bases, with 4 bases of the junction left unmatched. CDR3 DNA: TGTGCCTGGAGTGGGGCTAGCGGGAGAAGCACAGATACGCAGTATTTT. This codes for CAWSGASGRSTDTQYF. Based on the CDR3 plus reference TRBV30 and TRBJ2-3, the full variable domain is SQTIHQWPATLVQPVGSPLSLECTVEGTSNPNLYWYRQAAGRGLQLLFYSVGIGQISSEVPQNLSASRPQDRQFILSSKKLLLSDSGFYLCAWSGASGRSTDTQYFGPGTRLTVL.

The chain employs TRBV5-4 and TRBJ2-3; possibly TRBD2 for D (6 bases). V was cut by 0 bases and J by 3 bases, with 11 bases left in between. Germline CDR1 and CDR2: SGHNT and YYREEE (reference sequence). This CDR3 comprises 15 residues. CDR3 nucleotides: TGTGCCAGCAGCTTGGCTCATGCGGGGACAGATACGCAGTATTTT. Residues: CASSLAHAGTDTQYF. Filled out from reference TRBV5-4 and TRBJ2-3, the complete variable domain reads ETGVTQSPTHLIKTRGQQVTLRCSSQSGHNTVSWYQQALGQGPQFIFQYYREEENGRGNFPPRFSGLQFPNYSSELNVNALELDDSALYLCASSLAHAGTDTQYFGPGTRLTVL.

The chain employs TRBV5-1 and TRBJ2-3, with D possibly being TRBD2 (5 bases). The CDR3 is 13 residues long. V was cut by 4 bases and J by 4 bases, with 10 bases left in between. Germline CDR1 is SGHRS and CDR2 is YFSETQ. CDR3 sequence reads: CASSPIASDTQYF. The CDR3 DNA reads as TGCGCCAGCAGCCCAATAGCGTCAGATACGCAGTATTTT.

There are a few counts of this clone. This sequence joins TRBV5-4 and TRBJ1-1; weak D call: TRBD1 (6 bases). The V gene's germline CDR1 is SGHNT and CDR2 YYREEE (reference sequence). This CDR3 contains 15 residues. V was shortened by 5 bases and J by 4 bases, with 18 bases between the two germline ends. CDR3 region: CASRQQGLLLTEAFF. The CDR3 region has the DNA TGTGCCAGCAGACAGCAGGGGCTCCTACTCACTGAAGCTTTCTTT.